This T cell receptor beta chain came from a study of shared clonotypes between healthy human individuals. There were only Caucasian adults among the donors, and all lived in Nashville, Tennessee. Points on this clone: The same CDR3 arises from other DNA sequences in this sample as well.

The authors ran the assay at deep level. Genomic DNA (from each subset) was split evenly across several immunoSEQ plates. Unsorted PBMC DNA went through sequencing on ten immunoSEQ deep assay plates. Profiling relied on immunoSEQ multiplex PCR, and the TCRdb table lists in-frame clones only, not all of them. The data show fewer than 600,000 clones, 75% to 80% seen once. Sequenced sample: PBMCs. This TCR was sampled from a woman aged 40 to 50 in good health. Some clones in this sample may be carry-over from other donors' samples.

The CDR3 here is CASSLGQGADTQYF. In DNA form, the CDR3 reads TGCGCCAGCAGCTTGGGGCAGGGTGCAGATACGCAGTATTTT. The chain couples TRBV5-1 to TRBJ2-3, with D perhaps TRBD1 (5 bases). The CDR3 covers 14 residues. CDR1 is SGHRS, CDR2 YFSETQ, per germline. Between the trimmed V and J ends, which lost 0 bases and 4 bases, there was a span of 9 bases.